These 25 T cell receptor beta chains originate from one sample sequenced in a study of CXCR3-negative and CXCR3-positive naive CD8 T cells. All TRB cDNA libraries came from 5' RACE performed with UMI labels. From the 5' RACE reads, TCRdb lists one entry per CDR3 protein and no DNA. This table holds approximately 3,600 distinct CDR3 sequences. What was sequenced was naive CXCR3- CD8+ T cells from blood. Described subset: CD45RO-CCR7+CD27+CD95- naive CD8+ T cells lacking CXCR3 (TNR3-). The receptors come from a human donor in good health. Some clones in this sample may be carry-over from other donors' samples.

This clonotype counts as medium-sized by frequency. CDR3 amino acids: CASSFETGHNEQFF. V usage is TRBV5-1 and J usage is TRBJ2-1; the TCRdb call, TRBD1, lacks DNA for checking. The CDR3 runs 14 residues. CDR1 is SGHRS, CDR2 YFSETQ, per germline.

This clonotype is identified as medium-sized from frequency. This chain uses TRBV9 with TRBJ1-1. The CDR3 extends over 13 amino acids. The germline V gene has CDR1 SGDLS and CDR2 YYNGEE. The CDR3 protein is CASSSRGATEAFF.

This clonotype shows up as medium-sized by frequency. This chain connects TRBV5-8 to TRBJ2-7; the D gene TCRdb calls, TRBD1, cannot be checked with no DNA. Per germline, CDR1 SGHTS and CDR2 YDEGEE. The CDR3 consists of 15 residues. The CDR3 loop reads CASSLAQGATYEQYF.

Measured by frequency, this clonotype is medium-sized. This chain joins TRBV20-1 and TRBJ2-1; lacking DNA, the TRBD2 call made by TCRdb goes unchecked. Germline loops: CDR1 DFQATT, CDR2 SNEGSKA (reference sequence). The CDR3 spans 15 residues. The CDR3 reads CSARVDREDFNEQFF.

The rearrangement uses TRBV29-1 and TRBJ2-5. This CDR3 contains 12 residues. Germline CDR1 and CDR2: SQVTM and ANQGSEA. The CDR3 region is CSVASSQETQYF.

The chain recombines TRBV29-1 with TRBJ1-2; TCRdb lists TRBD1, though no DNA is available to test this call. Germline CDR1 is SQVTM and CDR2 is ANQGSEA. This CDR3 is 16 amino acids long. This CDR3 reads CSVEDTRTAPGGGYTF. Combining the CDR3 with reference TRBV29-1 and TRBJ1-2 gives the whole variable domain SAVISQKPSRDICQRGTSLTIQCQVDSQVTMMFWYRQQPGQSLTLIATANQGSEATYESGFVIDKFPISRPNLTFSTLTVSNMSPEDSSIYLCSVEDTRTAPGGGYTFGSGTRLTVV.

This clonotype shows up as medium-sized by frequency. The V call is TRBV4-1, the J call TRBJ1-6. The CDR3 is 17 residues long. The germline V gene encodes CDR1 MGHRA and CDR2 YSYEKL. CDR3 sequence reads: CASSQEGGTMNNSPLHF.

By frequency, this clonotype is medium-sized. The chain has TRBV5-6 and TRBJ2-5; the D call of TRBD2 rests on TCRdb alone, since no DNA is present to check it. The CDR3 has 14 residues. The germline CDR1 and CDR2 sequences are SGHDT and YYEEEE. The CDR3 sequence is CASSYTGRDETQYF.

The chain has TRBV19 and TRBJ2-1; TCRdb returns TRBD1, unconfirmable since there is no DNA. This CDR3 is 16 amino acids long. Germline CDR1 and CDR2: LNHDA and SQIVND (reference sequence). This CDR3 is CASSLGTMSLQAEQFF.

Measured by frequency, this clonotype is medium-sized (0.01 to 0.1%). The rearrangement joins TRBV15 to TRBJ2-2; the D call of TRBD2 rests on TCRdb alone, since no DNA is present to check it. Germline CDR1 is LNHNV and CDR2 is YYDKDF (reference sequence). The CDR3 loop spans 17 amino acids. The chain's CDR3 is CATSSIDGPSNTGELFF.

Considering frequency, this clonotype is medium-sized. The gene calls are TRBV15 and TRBJ2-2; the D gene TCRdb calls, TRBD1, cannot be checked with no DNA. In germline, CDR1 is LNHNV, CDR2 YYDKDF (reference sequence). The CDR3 is made up of 16 amino acids. CDR3: CATSEWAGQNTGELFF. The variable domain in full, with the rest retrieved from reference TRBV15 and TRBJ2-2, is DAMVIQNPRYQVTQFGKPVTLSCSQTLNHNVMYWYQQKSSQAPKLLFHYYDKDFNNEADTPDNFQSRRPNTSFCFLDIRSPGLGDTAMYLCATSEWAGQNTGELFFGEGSRLTVL.

Judged by frequency, this clonotype is medium-sized. V is TRBV20-1 and J is TRBJ2-5. The germline CDR1 and CDR2 sequences are DFQATT and SNEGSKA (reference sequence). The CDR3 is 14 amino acids. The CDR3 sequence is CSARDMAQAETQYF.

This chain links TRBV12-3 or TRBV12-4 with TRBJ1-1. The length of the CDR3 is 12 residues. The CDR3 sequence: CASSYLVGEAFF.

This clonotype shows up as medium-sized by frequency. The chain combines TRBV20-1 with TRBJ1-2; TCRdb's D call, TRBD1, is unchecked because there is no DNA. This CDR3 spans 13 amino acids. Per germline, CDR1 DFQATT and CDR2 SNEGSKA (reference sequence). The CDR3 region is CSAGRDTDYGYTF.

By frequency, this clonotype is medium-sized. The rearrangement links TRBV27 to TRBJ1-1; the D call of TRBD1 rests on TCRdb alone, since no DNA is present to check it. CDR3 length: 17 residues. Germline CDR1 MNHEY, CDR2 SMNVEV (reference sequence). CDR3 region: CASSFGEGQAKNTEAFF.

This sequence joins TRBV5-1 and TRBJ2-7; TCRdb outputs TRBD2, but without DNA this stays unchecked. The CDR3 totals 15 residues. Germline V lookup: CDR1 SGHRS, CDR2 YFSETQ. CDR3 loop: CASSLEGWGGDEQYF.

By frequency, this clonotype registers medium-sized. This chain joins TRBV21-1 and TRBJ2-5; the D call from TCRdb, TRBD2, cannot be confirmed without DNA. TRBV21-1 is a pseudogene. The CDR3 has 15 residues. The CDR3 spells CASSKVGGFQETQYF.

The CDR3 sequence: CASSQDPNQDGFYNSPLHF. This chain links TRBV4-1 with TRBJ1-6. Germline loops: CDR1 MGHRA, CDR2 YSYEKL. This CDR3 is built from 19 residues.

This clonotype ranks as medium-sized (0.01 to 0.1%) in terms of frequency. The rearrangement links TRBV7-2 to TRBJ1-6. Germline V CDR1 and CDR2: SGHTA, FQGNSA. CDR3 length equals 13 residues. CDR3: CASSLGLNSPLHF.

By frequency, this clonotype registers medium-sized (0.01 to 0.1%). The rearrangement uses TRBV20-1 and TRBJ1-1; TCRdb picks TRBD1, but there is no DNA to check that call. Germline V CDR1 and CDR2: DFQATT, SNEGSKA (reference sequence). The CDR3 is made up of 14 amino acids. This chain's CDR3 is CSAIGEGARTEAFF.

The CDR3 region is CSAPSPGQRGNQPQHF. V is TRBV20-1 and J is TRBJ1-5; the TRBD1 assignment by TCRdb is unverifiable without DNA. CDR3 size: 16 residues. Germline values: CDR1 DFQATT, CDR2 SNEGSKA (reference sequence).

CDR3 amino acids: CASRPGTGNGYTF. The rearrangement uses TRBV7-2 and TRBJ1-2; TCRdb names TRBD1, which stays unverified in the absence of DNA. The V gene's germline CDR1 is SGHTA and CDR2 FQGNSA. The length of the CDR3 is 13 residues.

By frequency, this clonotype is medium-sized (0.01 to 0.1%). The chain links TRBV6-5 to TRBJ2-5; without DNA, the TCRdb call of TRBD1 cannot be checked. This CDR3 has 16 residues. The germline gives CDR1 MNHEY, CDR2 SVGAGI. The CDR3 is CASSYSVRGSQETQYF.

This clonotype is identified as medium-sized from frequency. The chain couples TRBV20-1 to TRBJ2-7. This CDR3 has 14 residues. Per germline, CDR1 DFQATT and CDR2 SNEGSKA (reference sequence). CDR3 amino acids: CSARVESRSYEQYF.

Measured by frequency, this clonotype is medium-sized (0.01 to 0.1%). The rearrangement links TRBV29-1 to TRBJ1-1; the D gene TCRdb calls, TRBD1, cannot be checked with no DNA. Per the germline V gene, CDR1 is SQVTM and CDR2 is ANQGSEA. The CDR3 has 14 residues. Here the CDR3 reads CSVGGGDLNTEAFF.